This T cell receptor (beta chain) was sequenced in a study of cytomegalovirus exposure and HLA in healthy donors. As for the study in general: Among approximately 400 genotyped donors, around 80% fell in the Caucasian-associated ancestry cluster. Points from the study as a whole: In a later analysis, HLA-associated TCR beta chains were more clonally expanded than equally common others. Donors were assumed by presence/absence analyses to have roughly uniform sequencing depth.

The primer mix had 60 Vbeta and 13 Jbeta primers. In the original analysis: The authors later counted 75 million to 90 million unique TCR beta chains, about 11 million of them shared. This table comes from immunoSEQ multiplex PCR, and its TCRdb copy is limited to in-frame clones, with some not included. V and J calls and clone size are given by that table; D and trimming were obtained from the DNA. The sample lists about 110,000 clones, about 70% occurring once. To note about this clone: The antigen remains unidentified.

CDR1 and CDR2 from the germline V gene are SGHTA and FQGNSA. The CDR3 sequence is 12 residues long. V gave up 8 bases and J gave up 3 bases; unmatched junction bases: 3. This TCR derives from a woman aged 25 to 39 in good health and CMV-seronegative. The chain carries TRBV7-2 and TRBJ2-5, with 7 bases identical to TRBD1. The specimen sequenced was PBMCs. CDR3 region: CASRDREETQYF. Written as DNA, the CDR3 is TGTGCCAGCCGAGACAGGGAAGAGACCCAGTACTTC. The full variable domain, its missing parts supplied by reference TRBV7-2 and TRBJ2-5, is GAGVSQSPSNKVTEKGKDVELRCDPISGHTALYWYRQSLGQGLEFLIYFQGNSAPDKSGLPSDRFSAERTGGSVSTLTIQRTQQEDSAVYLCASRDREETQYFGPGTRLLVL.